The TCR beta chain under discussion was sequenced for a study of blood T cell repertoires in COVID-19. Study-wide context: COVID-19 samples, acute and convalescent, were from the United States, Italy and Spain. The cDNA or gDNA used as material had been derived from T cells, B-cell-depleted T cells, or PBMCs.

V lost 4 bases to trimming and J lost 0 bases; unmatched junction nucleotides: 7. The CDR3 runs 16 residues. The V gene's germline CDR1 is MNHNY and CDR2 SVGAGI (reference sequence). Original analysis: Nucleated cell counts were estimated from reference gene primer amplification. Assay used: immunoSEQ multiplex PCR; TCRdb lists only in-frame clones, some missing. That table supplies the V and J calls and clone size; D and trimming were determined from the DNA. The table has 75,000 or so clones, 82% seen once. Sequences were obtained from peripheral blood. V is TRBV6-6 and J is TRBJ2-7; 9 positions agree with TRBD2. This receptor was identified in a man aged 60 to 75 with acute or convalescent COVID-19. CDR3: CASSFVRLADSYEQYF. CDR3 nucleotides: TGTGCCAGCAGTTTTGTCCGACTAGCGGACTCCTACGAGCAGTACTTC.